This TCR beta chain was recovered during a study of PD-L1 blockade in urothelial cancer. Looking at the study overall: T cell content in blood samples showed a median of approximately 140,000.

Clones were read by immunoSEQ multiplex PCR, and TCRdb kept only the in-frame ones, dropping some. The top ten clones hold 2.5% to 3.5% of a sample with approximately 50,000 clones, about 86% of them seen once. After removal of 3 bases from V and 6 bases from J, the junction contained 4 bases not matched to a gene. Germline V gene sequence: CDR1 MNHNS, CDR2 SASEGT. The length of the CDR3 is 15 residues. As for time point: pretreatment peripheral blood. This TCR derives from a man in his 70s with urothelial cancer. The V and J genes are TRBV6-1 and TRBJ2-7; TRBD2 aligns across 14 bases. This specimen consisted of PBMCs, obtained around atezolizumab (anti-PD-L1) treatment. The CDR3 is CASSEPGTSGSEQYF. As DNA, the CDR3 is TGTGCCAGCAGTGAGCCCGGGACTAGCGGGAGCGAGCAGTACTTC.